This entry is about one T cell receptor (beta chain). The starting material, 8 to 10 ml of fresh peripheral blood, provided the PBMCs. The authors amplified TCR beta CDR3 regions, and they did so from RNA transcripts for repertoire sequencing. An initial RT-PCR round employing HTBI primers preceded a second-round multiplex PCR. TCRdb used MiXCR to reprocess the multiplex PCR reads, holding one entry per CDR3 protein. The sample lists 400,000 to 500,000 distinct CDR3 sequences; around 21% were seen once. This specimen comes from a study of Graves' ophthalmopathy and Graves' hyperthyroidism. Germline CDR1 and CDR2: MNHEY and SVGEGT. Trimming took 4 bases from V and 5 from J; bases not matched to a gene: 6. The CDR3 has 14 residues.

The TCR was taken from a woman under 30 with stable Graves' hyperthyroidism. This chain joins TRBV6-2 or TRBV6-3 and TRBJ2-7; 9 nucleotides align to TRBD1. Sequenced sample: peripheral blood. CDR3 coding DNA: TGTGCCAGCAGTTTAGACAGGGGGACCGACGAGCAGTACTTC. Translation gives CASSLDRGTDEQYF.